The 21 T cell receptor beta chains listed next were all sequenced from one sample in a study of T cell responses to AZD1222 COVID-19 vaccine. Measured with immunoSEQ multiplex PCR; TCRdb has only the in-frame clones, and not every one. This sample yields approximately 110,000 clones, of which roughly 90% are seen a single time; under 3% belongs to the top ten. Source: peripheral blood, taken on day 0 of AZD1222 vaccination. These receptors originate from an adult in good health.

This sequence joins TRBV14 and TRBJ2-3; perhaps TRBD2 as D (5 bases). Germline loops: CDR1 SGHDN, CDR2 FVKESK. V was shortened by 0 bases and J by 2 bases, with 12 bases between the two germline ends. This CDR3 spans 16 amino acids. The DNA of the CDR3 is TGTGCCAGCAGCCAAGATGAGGGCCATCTCACAGATACGCAGTATTTT. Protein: CASSQDEGHLTDTQYF.

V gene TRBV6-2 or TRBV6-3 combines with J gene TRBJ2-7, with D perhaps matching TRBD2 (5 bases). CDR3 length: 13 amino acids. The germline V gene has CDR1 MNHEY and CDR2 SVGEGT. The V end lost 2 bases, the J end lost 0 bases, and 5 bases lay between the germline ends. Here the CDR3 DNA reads TGTGCCAGCAGTTACCGGGGCTCCTACGAGCAGTACTTC. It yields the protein CASSYRGSYEQYF.

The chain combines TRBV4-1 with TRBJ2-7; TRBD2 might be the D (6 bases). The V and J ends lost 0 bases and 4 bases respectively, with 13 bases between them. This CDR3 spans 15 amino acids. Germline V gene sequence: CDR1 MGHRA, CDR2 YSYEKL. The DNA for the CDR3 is TGCGCCAGCAGCCAAGACCCCCGCGGGGAATACGAGCAGTACTTC. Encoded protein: CASSQDPRGEYEQYF.

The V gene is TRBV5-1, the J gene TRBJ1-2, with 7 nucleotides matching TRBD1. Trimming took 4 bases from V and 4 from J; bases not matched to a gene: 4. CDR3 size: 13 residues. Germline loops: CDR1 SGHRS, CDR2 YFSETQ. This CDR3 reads CASSGDSIYGYTF. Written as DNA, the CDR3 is TGCGCCAGCAGCGGGGACAGTATCTATGGCTACACCTTC.

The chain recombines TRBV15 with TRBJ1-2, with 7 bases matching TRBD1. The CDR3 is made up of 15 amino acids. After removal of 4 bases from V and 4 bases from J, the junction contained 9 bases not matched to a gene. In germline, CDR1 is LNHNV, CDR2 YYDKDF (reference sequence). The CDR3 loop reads CATSTTGVVGYGYTF. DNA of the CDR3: TGTGCCACCAGCACTACAGGGGTGGTAGGCTATGGCTACACCTTC.

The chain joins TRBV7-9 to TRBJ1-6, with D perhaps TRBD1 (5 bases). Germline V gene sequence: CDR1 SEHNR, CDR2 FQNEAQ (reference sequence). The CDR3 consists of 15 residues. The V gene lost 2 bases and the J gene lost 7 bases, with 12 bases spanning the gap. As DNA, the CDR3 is TGTGCCAGCAGCTTATCCGGGACGGAGAATTCACCCCTCCACTTT. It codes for CASSLSGTENSPLHF.

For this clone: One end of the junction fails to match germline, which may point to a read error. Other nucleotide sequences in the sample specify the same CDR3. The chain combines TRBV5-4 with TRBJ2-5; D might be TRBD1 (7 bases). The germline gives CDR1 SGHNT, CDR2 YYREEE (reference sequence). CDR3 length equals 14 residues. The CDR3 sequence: CASSQGGNQETQYF. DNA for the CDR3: TGTGCCAGCAGCCAGGGGGGAAACCAGGAGACCCAGTACTTC.

In nucleotides, the CDR3 is TGTGCCAGTAGTATAGATCGGTATAGCAATCAGCCCCAGCATTTT. Its protein product is CASSIDRYSNQPQHF. The chain carries TRBV19 and TRBJ1-5; D not resolved. This CDR3 has 15 amino acids. Germline CDR1 and CDR2: LNHDA and SQIVND (reference sequence). The V end lost 0 bases, the J end lost 0 bases, and 6 bases lay between the germline ends.

CDR3 sequence (DNA): TGTGCCAGCATGGGTGGGGGTCCAAGACTCTCCTACGAGCAGTACTTC. Protein sequence: CASMGGGPRLSYEQYF. The V gene is TRBV2, the J gene TRBJ2-7, with D perhaps TRBD1 or TRBD2 (5 bases each). V lost 7 bases and J 0 bases, leaving 19 bases between the germline ends. The CDR3 contains 16 residues. CDR1 and CDR2 (germline): SNHLY, FYNNEI.

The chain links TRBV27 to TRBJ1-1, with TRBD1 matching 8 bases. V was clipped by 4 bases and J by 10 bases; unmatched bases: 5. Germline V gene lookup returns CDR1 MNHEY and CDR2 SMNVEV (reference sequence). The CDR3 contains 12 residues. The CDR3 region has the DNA TGTGCCAGCAGTTCTGTACAGGGGGGAGCTTTCTTT. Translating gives CASSSVQGGAFF.

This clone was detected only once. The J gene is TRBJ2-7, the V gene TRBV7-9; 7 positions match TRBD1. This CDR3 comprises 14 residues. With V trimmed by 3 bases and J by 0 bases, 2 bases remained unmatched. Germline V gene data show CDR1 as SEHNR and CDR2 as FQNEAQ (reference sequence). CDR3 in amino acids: CASSLDRSSYEQYF. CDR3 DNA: TGTGCCAGCAGCTTGGACAGGAGCTCCTACGAGCAGTACTTC.

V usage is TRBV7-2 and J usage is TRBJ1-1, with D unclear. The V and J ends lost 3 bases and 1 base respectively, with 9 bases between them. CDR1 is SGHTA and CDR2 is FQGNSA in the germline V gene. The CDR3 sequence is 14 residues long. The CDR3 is CASSFSPGNTEAFF. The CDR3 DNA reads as TGTGCCAGCAGCTTCTCTCCGGGGAACACTGAAGCTTTCTTT.

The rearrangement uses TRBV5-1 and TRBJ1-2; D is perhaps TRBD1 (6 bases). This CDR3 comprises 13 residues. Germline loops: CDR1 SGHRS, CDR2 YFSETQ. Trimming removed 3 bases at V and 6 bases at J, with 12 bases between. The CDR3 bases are TGCGCCAGCAGCTCAGACAGGAAGCATGGCTACACCTTC. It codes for CASSSDRKHGYTF.

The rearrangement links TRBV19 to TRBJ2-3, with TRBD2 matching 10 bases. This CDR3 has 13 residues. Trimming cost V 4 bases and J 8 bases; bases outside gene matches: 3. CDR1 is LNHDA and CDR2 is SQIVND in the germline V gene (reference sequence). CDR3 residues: CASSKTSGVTQYF. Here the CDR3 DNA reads TGTGCCAGTAGTAAAACTAGCGGGGTTACGCAGTATTTT.

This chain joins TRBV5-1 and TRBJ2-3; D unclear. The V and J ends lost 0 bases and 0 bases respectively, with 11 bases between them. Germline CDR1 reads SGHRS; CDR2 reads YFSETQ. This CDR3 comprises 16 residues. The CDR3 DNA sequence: TGCGCCAGCAGCTTGGCCGGATTCCCTAGCACAGATACGCAGTATTTT. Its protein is CASSLAGFPSTDTQYF.

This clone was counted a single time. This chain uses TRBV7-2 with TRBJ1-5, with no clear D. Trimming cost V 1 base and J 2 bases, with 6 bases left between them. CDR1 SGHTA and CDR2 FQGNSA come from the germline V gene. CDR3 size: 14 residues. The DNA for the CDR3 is TGTGCCAGCAGCTTAGGGGAAGGCAATCAGCCCCAGCATTTT. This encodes CASSLGEGNQPQHF.

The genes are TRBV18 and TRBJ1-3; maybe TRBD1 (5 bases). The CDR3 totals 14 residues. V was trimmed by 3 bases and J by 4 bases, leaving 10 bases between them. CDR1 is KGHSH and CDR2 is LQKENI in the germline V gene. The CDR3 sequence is CASSPEGSGNTIYF. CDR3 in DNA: TGTGCCAGCTCACCGGAGGGGTCCGGAAACACCATATATTTT.

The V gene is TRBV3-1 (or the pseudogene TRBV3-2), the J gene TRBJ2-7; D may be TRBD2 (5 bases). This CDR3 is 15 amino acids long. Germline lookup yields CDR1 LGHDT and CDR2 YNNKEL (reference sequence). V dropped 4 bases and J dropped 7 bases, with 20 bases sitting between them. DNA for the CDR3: TGTGCCAGCAGCCCCACTCAGAGCGATTGGGAGGAGCAGTACTTC. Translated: CASSPTQSDWEEQYF.

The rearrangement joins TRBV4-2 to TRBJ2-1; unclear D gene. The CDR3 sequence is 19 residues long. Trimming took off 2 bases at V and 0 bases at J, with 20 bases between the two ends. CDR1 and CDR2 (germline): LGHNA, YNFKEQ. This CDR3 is CASSQLALGPSSSYNEQFF. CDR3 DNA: TGTGCCAGCAGCCAATTGGCGCTAGGCCCCTCGAGCTCCTACAATGAGCAGTTCTTC.

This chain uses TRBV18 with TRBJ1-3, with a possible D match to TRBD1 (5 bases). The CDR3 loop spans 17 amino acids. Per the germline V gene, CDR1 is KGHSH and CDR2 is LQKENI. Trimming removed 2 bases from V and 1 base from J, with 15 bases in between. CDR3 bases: TGTGCCAGCTCACCAAGGGGCAGGGCTGGATCTGGAAACACCATATATTTT. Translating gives CASSPRGRAGSGNTIYF.

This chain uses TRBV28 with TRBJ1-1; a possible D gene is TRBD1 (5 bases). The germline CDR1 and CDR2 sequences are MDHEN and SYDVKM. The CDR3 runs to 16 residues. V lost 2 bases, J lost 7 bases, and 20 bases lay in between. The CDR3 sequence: CASSLGRPGGRGEAFF. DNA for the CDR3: TGTGCCAGCAGTTTAGGACGGCCTGGGGGACGGGGTGAAGCTTTCTTT.